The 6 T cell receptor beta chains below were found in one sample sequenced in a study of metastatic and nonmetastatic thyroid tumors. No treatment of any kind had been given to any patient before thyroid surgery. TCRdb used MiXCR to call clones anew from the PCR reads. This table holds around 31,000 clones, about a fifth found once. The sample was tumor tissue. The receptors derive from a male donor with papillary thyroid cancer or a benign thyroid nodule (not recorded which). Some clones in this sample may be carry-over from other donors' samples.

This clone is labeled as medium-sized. In nucleotides, the CDR3 is TGTGCCAGTAGTACCCCAGCTAAAACGGAGCAGTTCTTC. Its protein product is CASSTPAKTEQFF. The V gene is TRBV19, the J gene TRBJ2-1; D is undetermined. CDR1 and CDR2 from the germline V gene are LNHDA and SQIVND (reference sequence). Trimming took 4 bases from V and 10 from J, leaving 14 bases between them. This CDR3 region has 13 residues.

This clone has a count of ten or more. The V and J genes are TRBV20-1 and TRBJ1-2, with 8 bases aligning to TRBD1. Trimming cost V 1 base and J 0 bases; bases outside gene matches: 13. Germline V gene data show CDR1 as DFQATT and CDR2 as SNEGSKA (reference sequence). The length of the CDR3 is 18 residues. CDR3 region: CSARAELRTGNSNYGYTF. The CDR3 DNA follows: TGCAGTGCTAGAGCTGAACTCCGGACAGGGAACTCTAACTATGGCTACACCTTC.

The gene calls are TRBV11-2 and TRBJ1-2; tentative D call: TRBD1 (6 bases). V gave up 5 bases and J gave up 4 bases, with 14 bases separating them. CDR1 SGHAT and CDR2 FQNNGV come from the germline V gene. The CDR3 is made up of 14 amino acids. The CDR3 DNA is TGTGCCAGCAGCACCGCCGGGGGCGGCTATGGCTACACCTTC. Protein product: CASSTAGGGYGYTF.

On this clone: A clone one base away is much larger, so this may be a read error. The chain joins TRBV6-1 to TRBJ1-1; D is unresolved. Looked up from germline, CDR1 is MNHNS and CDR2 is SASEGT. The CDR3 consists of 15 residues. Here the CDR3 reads CASARHSVFRTEALF. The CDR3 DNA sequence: TGTGCCAGCGCGAGGCATTCGGTGTTCCGCACTGAAGCTCTCTTT.

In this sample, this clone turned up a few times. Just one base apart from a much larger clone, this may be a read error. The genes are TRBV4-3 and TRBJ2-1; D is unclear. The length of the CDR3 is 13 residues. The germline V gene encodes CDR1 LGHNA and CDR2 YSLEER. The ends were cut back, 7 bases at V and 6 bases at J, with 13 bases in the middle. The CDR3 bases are TGCGCCAGCATCCGAAGATTGGGCAATGAGCAGTTCTTC. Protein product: CASIRRLGNEQFF.

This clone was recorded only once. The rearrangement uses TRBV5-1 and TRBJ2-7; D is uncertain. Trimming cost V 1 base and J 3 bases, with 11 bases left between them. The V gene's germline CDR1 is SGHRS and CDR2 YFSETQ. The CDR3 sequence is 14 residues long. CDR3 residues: CASSLSVSSYEQYF. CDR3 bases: TGCGCCAGCAGCTTGTCCGTTAGCAGCTACGAGCAGTACTTC.